The rows below give T cell receptor beta chains drawn from one sample of a study of OX40 agonist ivuxolimab in advanced cancers. Data came from immunoSEQ multiplex PCR; TCRdb stores just in-frame clones and leaves some out. The data hold 70,000 to 100,000 clones, with approximately 81% observed a single time. The source material was CD4+ or CD8+ T cells sorted from blood, sampled in a trial of the OX40 agonist ivuxolimab. All receptors come from an adult with an advanced solid tumor such as melanoma, head and neck, liver or kidney cancer. Each CDR3 is given with its conserved first and last residue. Each record gives: clone size, D gene, V gene, J gene, CDR3 DNA, CDR3 protein. A D gene is named only where the DNA matches it firmly. Rows may omit the clone size; those that give it use once, few, many or a size class.

-	TRBD1	TRBV18	TRBJ1-6	TGTGCCAGCTCCCCAATACAGGGGGCGGAATCACCCCTCCACTTT	CASSPIQGAESPLHF
-	TRBD1	TRBV7-9	TRBJ1-1	TGTGCCAGCAGAATAAAGGGGGCCGACACTGAAGCTTTCTTT	CASRIKGADTEAFF
-	-	TRBV7-9	TRBJ2-5	TGTGCCAGCAGCCGTTACAGTCAAGAGACCCAGTACTTC	CASSRYSQETQYF
few	-	TRBV19	TRBJ1-5	TGTGCCAGTAGTATTCTACAGGACCTTCAGCCCCAGCATTTT	CASSILQDLQPQHF
-	-	TRBV7-9	TRBJ1-2	TGTGCCAGCAGCCCCCGTCCAGGGCACGGCTACACCTTC	CASSPRPGHGYTF
-	TRBD1	TRBV10-2	TRBJ1-2	TGCGCCAGCAGCCGGGGACAGGGCTATGGCTACACCTTC	CASSRGQGYGYTF
-	TRBD1	TRBV19	TRBJ1-2	TGTGCCAGTAGTACCCCACAGGGGGCTTCGAGGCGAGCTAACTATGGCTACACCTTC	CASSTPQGASRRANYGYTF
-	TRBD2	TRBV7-6	TRBJ2-2	TGTGCCAGCAGCCTCAGGACTAGCGGGGGGACGAACACCGGGGAGCTGTTTTTT	CASSLRTSGGTNTGELFF
-	-	TRBV2	TRBJ2-1	TGTGCCCGCTCGAAGGGGGGCATGAATGAGCAGTTCTTC	CARSKGGMNEQFF
-	-	TRBV6-1	TRBJ2-3	TGTGCCAGCAACAGCCCGCAGGGGTATGGAGATACGCAGTATTTT	CASNSPQGYGDTQYF
-	-	TRBV2	TRBJ2-1	TGTGCCAGCAGTGAAGCAGGGGAAAAAGACAATGAGCAGTTCTTC	CASSEAGEKDNEQFF
-	TRBD1	TRBV5-1	TRBJ2-7	TGCGCCAGCAGCTTGGGCGGGACAGGGGGCCCGAGGTCCTACGAGCAGTACTTC	CASSLGGTGGPRSYEQYF
-	-	TRBV5-4	TRBJ2-5	TGTGCCAGCAGCCAACCAACAGGGAACCAAGAGACCCAGTACTTC	CASSQPTGNQETQYF
-	-	TRBV7-2	TRBJ1-5	TGTGCCAGCAGCTTAGGGCGGGGAGTCTCAAGCAATCAGCCCCAGCATTTT	CASSLGRGVSSNQPQHF
-	-	TRBV4-1	TRBJ2-3	TGCGCCAGCAGCCATGCAGCCCAGACGCAGTATTTT	CASSHAAQTQYF
-	TRBD2	TRBV7-2	TRBJ2-3	TGTGCCAGCAGCCCGACTAGCGGGGGTAGAGATACGCAGTATTTT	CASSPTSGGRDTQYF
once	-	TRBV28	TRBJ1-5	TGTGCCAGCAGCCCCCCGGGACACGGAGGTTATAATAGCAATCAGCCCCAGCATTTT	CASSPPGHGGYNSNQPQHF
-	TRBD1	TRBV5-1	TRBJ2-1	TGCGCCAGCAGCTTGACAGGGGAGCCCTACAATGAGCAGTTCTTC	CASSLTGEPYNEQFF
-	TRBD1	TRBV7-3	TRBJ2-5	TGTGCCAGCAGCCTGACAGGGAATCAAGAGACCCAGTACTTC	CASSLTGNQETQYF
-	TRBD1	TRBV9	TRBJ1-1	TGTGCCAGCAGGCCTACAGGGGAGAACACTGAAGCTTTCTTT	CASRPTGENTEAFF
-	TRBD2	TRBV4-1	TRBJ2-2	TGCGCCAGCAGCCAAGATGATCGCGGGAGACATTCTACCGGGGAGCTGTTTTTT	CASSQDDRGRHSTGELFF
-	-	TRBV6-5	TRBJ2-1	TGTGCCAGCAGTTACTCCTTGGGGTATAATGAGCAGTTCTTC	CASSYSLGYNEQFF
-	TRBD1	TRBV18	TRBJ1-6	TGTGCCAGCTCACCACTTGCCATTACAGGGGAAAAATATAATTCACCCCTCCACTTT	CASSPLAITGEKYNSPLHF
-	-	TRBV7-2	TRBJ1-5	TGTGCCAGCAGCTTAGCGGGCTATAGCAATCAGCCCCAGCATTTT	CASSLAGYSNQPQHF
-	-	TRBV6-1	TRBJ1-2	TGTGCCAGCAGTGAAGGGGGTTACGGCTACACCTTC	CASSEGGYGYTF
-	-	TRBV5-4	TRBJ1-1	TGTGCCAGCAGCTTTTATAACACTGAAGCTTTCTTT	CASSFYNTEAFF
-	-	TRBV7-2	TRBJ1-5	TGTGCCAGCAGCTTAGCAGGGATCAATCAGCCCCAGCATTTT	CASSLAGINQPQHF
-	TRBD1	TRBV2	TRBJ1-6	TGTGCCAGCAGGGTGACAGGGGTGGATAATTCACCCCTCCACTTT	CASRVTGVDNSPLHF
-	-	TRBV7-2	TRBJ2-2	TGTGCCAGCAGCTTACTTGGGGGCGCAAACACCGGGGAGCTGTTTTTT	CASSLLGGANTGELFF